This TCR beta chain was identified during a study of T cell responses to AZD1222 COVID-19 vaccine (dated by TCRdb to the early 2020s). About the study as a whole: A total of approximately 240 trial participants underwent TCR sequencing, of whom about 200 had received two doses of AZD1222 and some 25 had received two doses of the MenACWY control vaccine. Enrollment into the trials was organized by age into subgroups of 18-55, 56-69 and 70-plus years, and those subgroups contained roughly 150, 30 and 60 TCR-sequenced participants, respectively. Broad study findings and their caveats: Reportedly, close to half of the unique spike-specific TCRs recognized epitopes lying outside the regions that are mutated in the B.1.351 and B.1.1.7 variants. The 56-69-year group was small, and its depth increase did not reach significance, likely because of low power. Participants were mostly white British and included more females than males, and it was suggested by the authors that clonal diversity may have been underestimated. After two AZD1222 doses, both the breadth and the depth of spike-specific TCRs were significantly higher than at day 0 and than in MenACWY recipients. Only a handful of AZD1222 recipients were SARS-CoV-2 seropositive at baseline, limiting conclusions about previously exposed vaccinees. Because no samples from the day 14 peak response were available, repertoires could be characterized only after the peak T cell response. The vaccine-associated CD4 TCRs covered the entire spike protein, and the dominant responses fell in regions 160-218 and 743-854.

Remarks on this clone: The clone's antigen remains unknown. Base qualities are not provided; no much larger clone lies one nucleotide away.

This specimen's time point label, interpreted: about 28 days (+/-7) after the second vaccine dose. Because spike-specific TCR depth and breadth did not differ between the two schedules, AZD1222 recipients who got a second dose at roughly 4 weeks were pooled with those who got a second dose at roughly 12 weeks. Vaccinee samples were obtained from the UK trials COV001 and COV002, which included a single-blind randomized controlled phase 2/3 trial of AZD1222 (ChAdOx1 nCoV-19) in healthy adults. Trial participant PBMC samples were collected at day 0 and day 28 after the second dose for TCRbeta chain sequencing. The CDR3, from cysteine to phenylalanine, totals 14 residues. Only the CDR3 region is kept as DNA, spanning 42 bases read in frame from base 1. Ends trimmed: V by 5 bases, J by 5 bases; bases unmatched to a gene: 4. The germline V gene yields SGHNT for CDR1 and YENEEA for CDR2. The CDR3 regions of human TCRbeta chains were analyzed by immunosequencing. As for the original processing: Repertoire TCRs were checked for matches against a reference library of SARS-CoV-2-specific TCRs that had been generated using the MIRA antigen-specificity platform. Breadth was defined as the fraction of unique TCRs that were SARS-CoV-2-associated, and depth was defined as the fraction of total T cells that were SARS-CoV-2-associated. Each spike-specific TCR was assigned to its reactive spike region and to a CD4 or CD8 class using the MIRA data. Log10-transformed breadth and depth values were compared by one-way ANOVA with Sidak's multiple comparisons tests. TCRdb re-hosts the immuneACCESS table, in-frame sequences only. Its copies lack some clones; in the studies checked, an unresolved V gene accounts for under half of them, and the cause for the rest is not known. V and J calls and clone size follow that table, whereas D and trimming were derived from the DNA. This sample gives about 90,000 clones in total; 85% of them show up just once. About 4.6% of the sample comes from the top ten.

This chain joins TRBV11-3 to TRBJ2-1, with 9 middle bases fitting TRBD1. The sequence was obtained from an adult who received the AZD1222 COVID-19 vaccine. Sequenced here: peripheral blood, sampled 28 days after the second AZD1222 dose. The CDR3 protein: CASSPRTGDNEQFF. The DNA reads TGTGCCAGCAGCCCTAGGACAGGGGACAATGAGCAGTTCTTC.